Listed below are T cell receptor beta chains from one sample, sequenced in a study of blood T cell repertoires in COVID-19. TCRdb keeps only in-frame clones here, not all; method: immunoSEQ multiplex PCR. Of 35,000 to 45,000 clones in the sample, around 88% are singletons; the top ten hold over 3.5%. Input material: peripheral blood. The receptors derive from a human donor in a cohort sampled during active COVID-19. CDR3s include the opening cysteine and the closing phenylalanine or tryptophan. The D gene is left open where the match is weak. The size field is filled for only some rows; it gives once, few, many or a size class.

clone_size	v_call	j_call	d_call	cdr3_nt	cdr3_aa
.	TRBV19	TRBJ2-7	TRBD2	TGTGCCAGTAGTGAGGGGACTAGCGGGAACTACGAGCAGTACTTC	CASSEGTSGNYEQYF
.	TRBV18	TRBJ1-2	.	TGTGCCAGCTCAAACGCGAGGCAAGGTTCTGGCTACACCTTC	CASSNARQGSGYTF
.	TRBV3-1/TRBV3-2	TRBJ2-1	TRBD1	TGTGCCAGCAGCCGCCGGACAGGGGATGGTGAGCAGTTCTTC	CASSRRTGDGEQFF
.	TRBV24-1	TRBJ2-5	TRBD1	TGTGCCACCAGTGATTCCGGGGACAGGGGGCGTCGAGAGACCCAGTACTTC	CATSDSGDRGRRETQYF
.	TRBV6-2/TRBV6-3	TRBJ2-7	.	TGTGCCAGCAGTCGGACAGTTACTACCTACGAGCAGTACTTC	CASSRTVTTYEQYF
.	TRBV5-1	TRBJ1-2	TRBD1	TGCGCCAGCAGCCCGCGGGACAGGGTAGTTGTCGGCGGCTACACCTTC	CASSPRDRVVVGGYTF
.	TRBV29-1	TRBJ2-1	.	TGCAGCCTCTCCCGGAGACATGAGCAGTTCTTC	CSLSRRHEQFF
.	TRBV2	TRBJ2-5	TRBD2	TGTGCCAGCAGCACCGGGACTAGCGGGGTGGAGACCCAGTACTTC	CASSTGTSGVETQYF
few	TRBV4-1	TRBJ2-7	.	TGCGCCAGCAGCTCCCGGGACATGTACGAGCAGTACTTC	CASSSRDMYEQYF
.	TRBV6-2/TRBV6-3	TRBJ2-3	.	TGTGCCAGCAGTTCCAGCGGGACACCTTCAGATACGCAGTATTTT	CASSSSGTPSDTQYF
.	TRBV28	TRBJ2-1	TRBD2	TGTGCCAGCAGTCAAGAGCGGGAGATAAACAATGAGCAGTTCTTC	CASSQEREINNEQFF
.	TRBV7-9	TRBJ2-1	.	TGTGCCAGCAGCTTAGGACAGGTCTTACACAATGAGCAGTTCTTC	CASSLGQVLHNEQFF
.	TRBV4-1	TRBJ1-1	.	TGCGCCAGCAGCCAAGTAGGCGGGGCGAACACTGAAGCTTTCTTT	CASSQVGGANTEAFF
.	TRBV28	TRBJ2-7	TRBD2	TGTGCCAGCAGTTCCCCGGGGGGGGGAATAGCGGGAGTCTCCTACGAGCAGTACTTC	CASSSPGGGIAGVSYEQYF
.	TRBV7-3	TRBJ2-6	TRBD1	TGTGCCAGCAGCTTTGACAGGGGTGGGGCCAACGTCCTGACTTTC	CASSFDRGGANVLTF
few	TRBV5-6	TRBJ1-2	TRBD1	TGTGCCAGCAGCTTCGACAGGGATTATGGCTACACCTTC	CASSFDRDYGYTF
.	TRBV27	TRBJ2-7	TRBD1	TGTGCCAGCAGAGCACAGGGGGGTCGGGAGCAGTACTTC	CASRAQGGREQYF
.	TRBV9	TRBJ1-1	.	TGTGCCAGCAGCGTAGACCAGGGTCTGAGAGTAGACGCTTTCTTT	CASSVDQGLRVDAFF
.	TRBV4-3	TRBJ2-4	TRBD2	TGCGCCAGCAGCCAAGAGTATAGGACTAGCGGGGGGGCATACGGAAACATTCAGTACTTC	CASSQEYRTSGGAYGNIQYF
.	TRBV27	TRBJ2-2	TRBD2	TGTGCCAGCAGGGAGCAGGGACTAGCGGGAAACACCGGGGAGCTGTTTTTT	CASREQGLAGNTGELFF
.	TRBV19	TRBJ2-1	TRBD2	TGTGCCAGTAGTGCGGGAGTAATGTACAATGAGCAGTTCTTC	CASSAGVMYNEQFF
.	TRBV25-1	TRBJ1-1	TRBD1	TGTGCCGCAGGGACAGGGGAAGGGAACACTGAAGCTTTCTTT	CAAGTGEGNTEAFF
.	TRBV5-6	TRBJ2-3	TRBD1	TGTGCCAGCAGCTGGACCGACAGGGCAGCGACAGATACGCAGTATTTT	CASSWTDRAATDTQYF
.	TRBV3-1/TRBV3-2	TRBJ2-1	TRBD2	TGTGCCAGCAGCCCCAGAGCACTAGCGGGTTACAATGAGCAGTTCTTC	CASSPRALAGYNEQFF
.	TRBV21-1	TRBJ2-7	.	TGTGCCAGCGGTTATATCGGGCAGTACTTC	CASGYIGQYF
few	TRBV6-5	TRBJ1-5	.	TGTGCCAGCAGTCTACAGTTAGGCAATCAGCCCCAGCATTTT	CASSLQLGNQPQHF
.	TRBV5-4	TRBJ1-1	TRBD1	TGTGCCAGCAGCTTCGCCGGGACAGGGAGCACTGAAGCTTTCTTT	CASSFAGTGSTEAFF
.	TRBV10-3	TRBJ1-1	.	TGTGCCACCTACGGGGACACTGAAGCTTTCTTT	CATYGDTEAFF
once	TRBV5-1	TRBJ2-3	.	TGCGCCAGCGGGACTCCTAGCACAGATACGCAGTATTTT	CASGTPSTDTQYF
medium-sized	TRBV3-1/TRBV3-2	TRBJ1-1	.	TGTGCCAGCAGCCCCCTCCAGGGTGAAGCTTTCTTT	CASSPLQGEAFF
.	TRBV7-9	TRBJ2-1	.	TGTGCCAGCAGCTCCGGGACAAAAAACCACAATGAGCAGTTCTTC	CASSSGTKNHNEQFF
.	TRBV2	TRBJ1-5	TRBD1	TGTGCCAGCCGGCCAGGGGGATCCAATCAGCCCCAGCATTTT	CASRPGGSNQPQHF
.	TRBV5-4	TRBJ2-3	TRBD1	TGTGCCAGCAGTTCCGGGACAGGGGGCACAGATACGCAGTATTTT	CASSSGTGGTDTQYF
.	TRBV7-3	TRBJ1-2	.	TGTGCCAGCAGCTTGGACAGTCTGGATCTCTATGGCTACACCTTC	CASSLDSLDLYGYTF
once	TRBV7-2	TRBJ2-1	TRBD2	TGTGCCAGCAGCTTTGTGACGGGGGGATACAATGAGCAGTTCTTC	CASSFVTGGYNEQFF
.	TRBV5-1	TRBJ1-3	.	TGCGCCAGCAGCTTGGACGGCTCTGGAAACACCATATATTTT	CASSLDGSGNTIYF
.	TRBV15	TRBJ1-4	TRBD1	TGTGCCACCAGCAGAGGGCTCCGGCCGGGACAGACCGATGAAAAACTGTTTTTT	CATSRGLRPGQTDEKLFF